The present T cell receptor beta chain was sequenced within a study of response to subunit inactivated influenza vaccine. Trimming took off 0 bases at V and 0 bases at J, with 10 bases between the two ends. The CDR3 extends over 16 amino acids. Per germline, CDR1 SGHDT and CDR2 YYEEEE. This clonotype has at least ten counts. A single record per CDR3 protein comes from TCRdb applying MiXCR to the RT-PCR reads. The sample records about 530,000 distinct CDR3 sequences, 10% to 15% being singletons. The chain is built from TRBV5-6 and TRBJ2-1; D is uncertain. This clonotype was sampled from a man in his fifties or sixties who received an inactivated influenza vaccine. The material was PBMCs from blood, obtained on the day of vaccination. The chain's CDR3 is CASSLVTLSSYNEQFF. The CDR3 DNA is TGTGCCAGCAGCTTGGTGACCTTAAGCTCCTACAATGAGCAGTTCTTC.